These T cell receptor beta chains were read from a single sample in a study of beta chain features in type 1 diabetes. Measured with immunoSEQ multiplex PCR; TCRdb has only the in-frame clones, and not every one. The sample has about 160,000 clones, around 8% seen once. The source material was central memory CD4+ T cells from blood. These receptors were obtained from a man aged 18 to 30 in good health. Both conserved end residues are trimmed from each CDR3. The D gene is left open where the match is weak.

CDR3aa: AKSDRGLRGYT
d_gene: TRBD1
v_gene: TRBV30
j_gene: TRBJ1-2

CDR3aa: ASSPTRTGRGYT
d_gene: TRBD1
v_gene: TRBV7-8
j_gene: TRBJ1-2

CDR3aa: ASSPRFNTGELF
d_gene: NA
v_gene: TRBV9
j_gene: TRBJ2-2

CDR3aa: ASSSSKTSGQETQY
d_gene: TRBD2
v_gene: TRBV7-2
j_gene: TRBJ2-5

CDR3aa: ASSPGAGGLWF
d_gene: TRBD2
v_gene: TRBV7-3
j_gene: TRBJ2-1

CDR3aa: ASSLAGGRLAGGSYEQY
d_gene: TRBD2
v_gene: TRBV7-2
j_gene: TRBJ2-7

CDR3aa: ASSSRGNEQF
d_gene: NA
v_gene: TRBV7-2
j_gene: TRBJ2-1

CDR3aa: ASSLQNTIY
d_gene: NA
v_gene: TRBV5-1
j_gene: TRBJ1-3

CDR3aa: AWSVSGGDEQY
d_gene: NA
v_gene: TRBV30
j_gene: TRBJ2-7

CDR3aa: ASSPRSDTQY
d_gene: NA
v_gene: TRBV7-2
j_gene: TRBJ2-3

CDR3aa: ASSLDRAVTGELF
d_gene: NA
v_gene: TRBV11-2
j_gene: TRBJ2-2

CDR3aa: ASSPTGDGYT
d_gene: TRBD1
v_gene: TRBV2
j_gene: TRBJ1-2

CDR3aa: ASSFEARSNEQF
d_gene: NA
v_gene: TRBV5-1
j_gene: TRBJ2-1

CDR3aa: ASSTPGRGETQY
d_gene: NA
v_gene: TRBV7-2
j_gene: TRBJ2-5

CDR3aa: ASSVGASGDLQETQY
d_gene: TRBD2
v_gene: TRBV9
j_gene: TRBJ2-5

CDR3aa: ASSLGGGRPYGYT
d_gene: NA
v_gene: TRBV5-4
j_gene: TRBJ1-2